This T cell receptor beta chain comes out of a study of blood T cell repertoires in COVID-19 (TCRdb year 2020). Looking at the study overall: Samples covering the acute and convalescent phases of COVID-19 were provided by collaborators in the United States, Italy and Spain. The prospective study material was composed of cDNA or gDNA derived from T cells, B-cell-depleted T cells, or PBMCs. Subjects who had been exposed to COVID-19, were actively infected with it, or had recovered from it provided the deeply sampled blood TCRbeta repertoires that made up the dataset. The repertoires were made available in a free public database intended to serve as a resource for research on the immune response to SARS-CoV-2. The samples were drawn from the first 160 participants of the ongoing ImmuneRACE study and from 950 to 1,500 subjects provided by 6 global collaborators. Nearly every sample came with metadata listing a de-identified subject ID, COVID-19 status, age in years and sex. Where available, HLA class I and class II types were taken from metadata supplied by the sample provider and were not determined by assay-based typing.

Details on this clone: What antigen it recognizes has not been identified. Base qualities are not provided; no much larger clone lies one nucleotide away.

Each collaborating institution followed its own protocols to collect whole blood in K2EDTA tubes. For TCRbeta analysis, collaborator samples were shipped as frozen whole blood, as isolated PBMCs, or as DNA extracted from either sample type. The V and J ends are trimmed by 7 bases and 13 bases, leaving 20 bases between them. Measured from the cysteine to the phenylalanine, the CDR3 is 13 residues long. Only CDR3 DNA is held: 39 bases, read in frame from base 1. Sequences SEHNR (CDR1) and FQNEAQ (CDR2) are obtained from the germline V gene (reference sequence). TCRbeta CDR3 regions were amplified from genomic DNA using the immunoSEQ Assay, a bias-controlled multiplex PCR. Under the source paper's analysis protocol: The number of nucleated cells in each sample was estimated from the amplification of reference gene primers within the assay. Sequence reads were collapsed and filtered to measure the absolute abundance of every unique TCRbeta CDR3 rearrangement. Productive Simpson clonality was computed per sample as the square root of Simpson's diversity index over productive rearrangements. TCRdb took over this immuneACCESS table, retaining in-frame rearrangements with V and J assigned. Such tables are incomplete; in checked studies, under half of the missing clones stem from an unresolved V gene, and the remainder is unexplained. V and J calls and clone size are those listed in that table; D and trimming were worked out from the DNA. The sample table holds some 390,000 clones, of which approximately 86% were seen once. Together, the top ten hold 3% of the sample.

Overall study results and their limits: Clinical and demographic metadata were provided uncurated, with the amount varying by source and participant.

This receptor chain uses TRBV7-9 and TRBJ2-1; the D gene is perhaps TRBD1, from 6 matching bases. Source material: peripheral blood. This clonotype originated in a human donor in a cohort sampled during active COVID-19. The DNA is TGTGCCAGCATACGGACCGGGACAAGGCATCAGTTCTTC. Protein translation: CASIRTGTRHQFF.